Following are 2 T cell receptor beta chains from one sample sequenced in a study of T cell repertoires in cytomegalovirus infection. TCRdb re-derived calls from the reads in MiXCR, one entry per CDR3 protein. The sample contains around 900,000 distinct CDR3 sequences, around 30% of which appear only once. Which antigens these TCRs recognize remains unknown. The sequencing here drew on cultured CD8+ T cells from PBMCs, taken from culture after CMV antigen stimulation. The receptor source for this set is a human donor in good health (CMV status not recorded). Some clones in this sample may be carry-over from other donors' samples.

This clonotype was counted a few times. This chain links TRBV6-5 with TRBJ2-6; D remains unclear. The germline V and J ends were trimmed by 10 bases and 0 bases, with 7 bases remaining between them. Germline V gene lookup returns CDR1 MNHEY and CDR2 SVGAGI. The CDR3 extends over 13 amino acids. CDR3: CATCLSGANVLTF. CDR3 sequence (DNA): TGTGCCACCTGTCTCTCTGGGGCCAACGTCCTGACTTTC.

This clonotype appeared many times. The chain uses TRBV12-3 or TRBV12-4 and TRBJ2-3; D gene ambiguous. The CDR3 loop spans 13 amino acids. Between the trimmed V and J ends, which lost 2 bases and 3 bases, there was a span of 6 bases. The CDR3 nucleotides are TGTGCCAGCAGTTTACAGGCAACAGATACGCAGTATTTT. This codes for CASSLQATDTQYF.